This TCR beta chain was profiled in a study of neurological immune-mediated disorders. Whole-study results and caveats: Because no CDR3 amino acid sequences were shared across subjects by expanded clones, private repertoires were suggested in all groups.

2 million unsorted PBMCs were stored in RNAlater at -80 °C before RNA extraction. This clonotype occurred a few times. Antigen unknown. Synthesis of cDNA was carried out by template-switch 5'RACE. The reaction used 10-nucleotide random UMIs. A single run covered 15-18 subjects with over 170 million TCR-beta sequences. TCRdb re-analysed the 5' RACE reads in MiXCR, keeping a single row per CDR3 protein. The sample comprises tens of thousands of distinct CDR3 sequences, about 9.4% of which are singletons, and about 1.7% rests with the top ten. Sequencing input: PBMCs. This clonotype originated in a middle-aged man in good health.

CDR3 sequence reads: CASESPQHF. The CDR3 coding sequence is TGTGCCAGCGAGTCGCCCCAGCATTTT. The chain carries TRBV7-6 and TRBJ1-5; no firm D call. The CDR3 loop spans 9 amino acids. The germline CDR1 and CDR2 sequences are SGHVS and FNYEAQ. Trimming removed 8 bases at V and 9 bases at J, with 5 bases between.